The rows below give T cell receptor beta chains drawn from one sample of a study of blood T cell repertoires in COVID-19. Sequencing used immunoSEQ multiplex PCR; TCRdb keeps in-frame clones, though not all of them. The sample lists 120,000 to 150,000 clones, about 80% occurring once. Sequenced: PBMCs or T cells enriched from blood (not recorded which). The receptor set was obtained from a woman between 18 and 29 years old who had been exposed to COVID-19. Both conserved end residues are part of each CDR3. The order of the fields is clone size, J gene, V gene, D gene, CDR3 protein, CDR3 DNA. D genes are given only for firm matches. Where a row states a size, it is once, few, many or the class of an expanded clone; other rows omit it.

.	TRBJ2-1	TRBV3-1/TRBV3-2	TRBD2	CASSPLAIAEQFF	TGTGCCAGCAGCCCACTAGCGATCGCTGAGCAGTTCTTC
.	TRBJ2-1	TRBV7-2	.	CASSPGQGRSYNEQFF	TGTGCCAGCAGCCCTGGGCAGGGCCGCTCCTACAATGAGCAGTTCTTC
.	TRBJ2-3	TRBV19	TRBD1	CASSRSGTGTSTDTQYF	TGTGCCAGTAGCCGCTCAGGGACAGGTACTAGCACAGATACGCAGTATTTT
.	TRBJ1-1	TRBV29-1	.	CSVEGRNMNTEAFF	TGCAGCGTTGAGGGGAGGAACATGAACACTGAAGCTTTCTTT
.	TRBJ2-7	TRBV7-9	TRBD2	CASSSAQGLAGGSARKQYF	TGTGCCAGCAGCTCAGCTCAGGGACTAGCGGGAGGGAGTGCGAGGAAGCAGTACTTC
once	TRBJ2-4	TRBV18	TRBD1	CASSPPGTGGAKNIQYF	TGTGCCAGCTCACCACCGGGAACAGGGGGGGCCAAAAACATTCAGTACTTC
.	TRBJ2-3	TRBV12-2	.	CASRLAPMGSRALSTDTQYF	TGTGCAAGTCGCTTAGCGCCCATGGGTAGCAGGGCTCTTAGCACAGATACGCAGTATTTT
.	TRBJ1-1	TRBV18	.	CASSPGTRSNTEAFF	TGTGCCAGCTCACCAGGGACAAGGTCGAACACTGAAGCTTTCTTT
.	TRBJ2-4	TRBV3-1/TRBV3-2	.	CASSHWDSENIQYF	TGTGCCAGCAGCCACTGGGACTCTGAGAACATTCAGTACTTC
.	TRBJ1-1	TRBV5-6	.	CASSLVRTPGTEAFF	TGTGCCAGCAGCTTGGTCCGAACGCCGGGTACTGAAGCTTTCTTT
.	TRBJ2-3	TRBV5-1	TRBD1	CASSLDRGSTDTQYF	TGCGCCAGCAGCTTGGACAGGGGGAGCACAGATACGCAGTATTTT
.	TRBJ2-1	TRBV18	TRBD1	CASSPRTGGLGSYNEQFF	TGTGCCAGCTCACCAAGGACAGGGGGTTTGGGCTCCTACAATGAGCAGTTCTTC
.	TRBJ2-3	TRBV18	TRBD2	CASSPAQREAYTQYF	TGTGCCAGCTCACCAGCCCAGCGGGAGGCATATACGCAGTATTTT
.	TRBJ1-3	TRBV28	.	CASSPLQVSGNTIYF	TGTGCCAGCAGTCCCTTACAGGTCTCTGGAAACACCATATATTTT
.	TRBJ1-1	TRBV5-1	.	CASSLTVSVTEAFF	TGCGCCAGCAGCTTGACAGTTTCTGTTACTGAAGCTTTCTTT
.	TRBJ2-1	TRBV30	.	CAWSRQGNEQFF	TGTGCCTGGAGTAGGCAGGGGAATGAGCAGTTCTTC
few	TRBJ2-7	TRBV24-1	.	CATSELTGTGHEQYF	TGTGCCACCAGTGAGCTGACAGGGACTGGGCACGAGCAGTACTTC
few	TRBJ1-2	TRBV3-1/TRBV3-2	TRBD1	CASSQGTRDRGGYGYTF	TGTGCCAGCAGCCAAGGGACCCGGGACAGGGGTGGATATGGCTACACCTTC
.	TRBJ2-7	TRBV7-2	.	CASSLAPWRATYEQYF	TGTGCCAGCAGCTTAGCCCCCTGGCGGGCGACCTACGAGCAGTACTTC
.	TRBJ1-6	TRBV30	.	CAWSDRSSYNSPLHF	TGTGCCTGGAGTGACCGGAGCTCCTATAATTCACCCCTCCACTTT
.	TRBJ2-7	TRBV7-9	.	CASSFDDSAYYEQYF	TGTGCCAGCAGCTTCGACGACAGTGCTTACTACGAGCAGTACTTC
.	TRBJ1-1	TRBV6-5	.	CASSFRVGNTEAFF	TGTGCCAGCAGTTTCAGGGTAGGAAACACTGAAGCTTTCTTT
.	TRBJ1-1	TRBV5-1	.	CASSLDTNTEAFF	TGCGCCAGCAGCTTGGATACTAACACTGAAGCTTTCTTT
.	TRBJ2-7	TRBV2	TRBD2	CASKISGRGEQYF	TGTGCCAGCAAGATTAGCGGGAGAGGCGAGCAGTACTTC
.	TRBJ2-5	TRBV3-1/TRBV3-2	.	CASSQTEQETQYF	TGTGCCAGCAGCCAGACAGAGCAAGAGACCCAGTACTTC
few	TRBJ2-2	TRBV24-1	.	CATRDSQTGELFF	TGTGCCACTCGGGACTCTCAAACCGGGGAGCTGTTTTTT
.	TRBJ2-3	TRBV2	TRBD1	CASSLERTGDTQYF	TGTGCCAGCAGTCTCGAGAGGACAGGAGATACGCAGTATTTT
.	TRBJ2-1	TRBV19	TRBD1	CASRPLDRGNYNEQFF	TGTGCCAGTAGGCCACTCGACAGGGGGAACTACAATGAGCAGTTCTTC
.	TRBJ1-5	TRBV11-2	.	CASSSLQGNSNQPQHF	TGTGCCAGCAGCTCGTTACAGGGCAATAGCAATCAGCCCCAGCATTTT
.	TRBJ1-1	TRBV7-8	.	CASSSNRIEGVARAPNAFF	TGTGCCAGCAGCTCGAACCGTATCGAAGGGGTGGCCCGAGCCCCCAATGCTTTCTTT
.	TRBJ1-1	TRBV13	.	CASSNGTFSFF	TGTGCCAGCTCTAACGGGACATTTTCTTTCTTT
.	TRBJ2-1	TRBV7-2	TRBD2	CASSLAGGPYNEQFF	TGTGCCAGCAGCTTAGCGGGAGGGCCTTACAATGAGCAGTTCTTC
.	TRBJ2-3	TRBV29-1	.	CSVEGPLTGNQRRDTQYF	TGCAGCGTTGAGGGACCGTTGACAGGAAACCAAAGAAGAGATACGCAGTATTTT
few	TRBJ2-7	TRBV18	TRBD2	CASSGTSGTYEQYF	TGTGCCAGCTCCGGGACTAGCGGAACCTACGAGCAGTACTTC
.	TRBJ2-2	TRBV2	.	CASRPPGNTGELFF	TGTGCCAGCAGACCACCGGGAAACACCGGGGAGCTGTTTTTT
.	TRBJ2-1	TRBV7-6	.	CASSSNNEQFF	TGTGCCAGCAGCTCCAACAATGAGCAGTTCTTC
.	TRBJ2-1	TRBV30	TRBD2	CAWSGIAGPYNEQFF	TGTGCCTGGAGTGGAATAGCGGGGCCCTACAATGAGCAGTTCTTC
.	TRBJ1-4	TRBV30	.	CAWSGASFINEKLFF	TGTGCCTGGAGTGGGGCTTCGTTTATCAATGAAAAACTGTTTTTT
.	TRBJ1-6	TRBV5-1	.	CASSLAGLSPLHF	TGCGCCAGCAGCTTGGCCGGTCTTTCACCCCTCCACTTT
.	TRBJ2-7	TRBV11-2	TRBD2	CASSKGSTSGPYEQYF	TGTGCCAGCAGCAAAGGGTCCACTAGCGGGCCGTACGAGCAGTACTTC
.	TRBJ1-1	TRBV12-3/TRBV12-4	.	CASRSFRTEAFF	TGTGCCAGCAGGTCTTTTCGCACTGAAGCTTTCTTT
.	TRBJ1-4	TRBV5-4	TRBD1	CASSYGTGEKLFF	TGTGCCAGCAGCTACGGGACAGGTGAAAAACTGTTTTTT
few	TRBJ2-7	TRBV13	TRBD2	CASSPGTSGRVYEQYF	TGTGCCAGCAGCCCGGGGACTAGCGGGAGAGTCTACGAGCAGTACTTC
.	TRBJ2-1	TRBV3-1/TRBV3-2	TRBD2	CASSLGLSTYNEQFF	TGTGCCAGCAGCCTGGGACTATCAACCTACAATGAGCAGTTCTTC
.	TRBJ2-1	TRBV3-1/TRBV3-2	TRBD1	CASSPSGQGIDEQFF	TGTGCCAGCAGCCCCTCGGGACAGGGGATCGATGAGCAGTTCTTC
once	TRBJ2-3	TRBV24-1	.	CATSDSTGMGFDTQYF	TGTGCCACCAGTGATTCGACGGGGATGGGGTTTGATACGCAGTATTTT
.	TRBJ2-7	TRBV5-1	TRBD1	CASSLEGDSEQYF	TGCGCCAGCAGCTTGGAGGGGGACAGCGAGCAGTACTTC
.	TRBJ2-1	TRBV9	TRBD2	CASSVESGAYNEQFF	TGTGCCAGCAGCGTAGAAAGCGGGGCATACAATGAGCAGTTCTTC
.	TRBJ1-2	TRBV11-1	TRBD1	CASSTPGGGYTF	TGTGCCAGCAGCACACCAGGGGGCGGCTACACCTTC
.	TRBJ2-6	TRBV27	TRBD1	CASSFSGGGQGGTGANVLTF	TGTGCCAGCAGTTTTAGCGGAGGGGGACAGGGGGGCACTGGGGCCAACGTCCTGACTTTC
.	TRBJ2-7	TRBV6-5	TRBD1	CASFRQGNEQYF	TGTGCCAGCTTCCGACAGGGGAACGAGCAGTACTTC
.	TRBJ2-2	TRBV9	.	CASSAHLAGVGTGELFF	TGTGCCAGCAGCGCCCATCTCGCGGGTGTAGGCACCGGGGAGCTGTTTTTT
few	TRBJ1-6	TRBV7-9	.	CASSLATANNSPLHF	TGTGCCAGCAGCTTAGCGACAGCGAATAATTCACCCCTCCACTTT
.	TRBJ1-1	TRBV20-1	.	CSATMNTEAFF	TGCAGTGCCACTATGAACACTGAAGCTTTCTTT